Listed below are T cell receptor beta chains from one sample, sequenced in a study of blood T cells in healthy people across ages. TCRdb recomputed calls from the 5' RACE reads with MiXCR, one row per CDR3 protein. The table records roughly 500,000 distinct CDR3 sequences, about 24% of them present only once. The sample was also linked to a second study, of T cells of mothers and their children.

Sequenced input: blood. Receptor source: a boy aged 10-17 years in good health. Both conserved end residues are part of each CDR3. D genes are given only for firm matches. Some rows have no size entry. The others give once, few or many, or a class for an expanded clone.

CDR3nt: TGTGCCAGCAGCCCTCAACTAGCGGGAGCCCCCTACGAGCAGTACTTC
CDR3aa: CASSPQLAGAPYEQYF
len: 16
j_gene: TRBJ2-7
v_gene: TRBV3-1
abundance: .
d_gene: TRBD2

CDR3nt: TGCAGCGTTGGACGAGAGGAGACCCAGTACTTC
CDR3aa: CSVGREETQYF
len: 11
j_gene: TRBJ2-5
v_gene: TRBV29-1
abundance: many
d_gene: .

CDR3nt: TGCGCCAGCAGCTTGGAGGGACTAGGAAGAAACATTCAGTACTTC
CDR3aa: CASSLEGLGRNIQYF
len: 15
j_gene: TRBJ2-4
v_gene: TRBV5-1
abundance: .
d_gene: TRBD2

CDR3nt: TGTGCCAGCAGCTTGAGTACAGGGCTGGTCGGACAGCCCCAGCATTTT
CDR3aa: CASSLSTGLVGQPQHF
len: 16
j_gene: TRBJ1-5
v_gene: TRBV5-6
abundance: many
d_gene: .

CDR3nt: TGCAGTGCTAGACTTAAGGGACTAGCGGGAGTACGGGCAGATACGCAGTATTTT
CDR3aa: CSARLKGLAGVRADTQYF
len: 18
j_gene: TRBJ2-3
v_gene: TRBV20-1
abundance: .
d_gene: TRBD2

CDR3nt: TGTGCCATCAGTGAGAAAATCGCTACGGCGTATGGCTACACCTTC
CDR3aa: CAISEKIATAYGYTF
len: 15
j_gene: TRBJ1-2
v_gene: TRBV10-3
abundance: .
d_gene: .

CDR3nt: TGTGCCAGCAGTGCGGAGGCGGAGACCCAGTACTTC
CDR3aa: CASSAEAETQYF
len: 12
j_gene: TRBJ2-5
v_gene: TRBV25-1
abundance: .
d_gene: .

CDR3nt: TGTGCCAGCAGCTTAGCCTACACGACAGATACGCAGTATTTT
CDR3aa: CASSLAYTTDTQYF
len: 14
j_gene: TRBJ2-3
v_gene: TRBV7-9
abundance: few
d_gene: .

CDR3nt: TGTGCCAGCAGTTATTTGTCAAAAGCCGAAAATGAGCAGTTCTTC
CDR3aa: CASSYLSKAENEQFF
len: 15
j_gene: TRBJ2-1
v_gene: TRBV6-2/TRBV6-3
abundance: few
d_gene: .

CDR3nt: TGTGCCACCAGTGGTTCCAGGGAGTCGGAGACCCAGTACTTC
CDR3aa: CATSGSRESETQYF
len: 14
j_gene: TRBJ2-5
v_gene: TRBV24-1
abundance: .
d_gene: .

CDR3nt: TGCAGTGCTAGAGATCCTAGCTCAGTTAACATTCAGTACTTC
CDR3aa: CSARDPSSVNIQYF
len: 14
j_gene: TRBJ2-4
v_gene: TRBV20-1
abundance: many
d_gene: .

CDR3nt: TGCAGTGCTACCGTAGTTGGCGGGAAAAGTTTCGTTGAGCAGTTCTTC
CDR3aa: CSATVVGGKSFVEQFF
len: 16
j_gene: TRBJ2-1
v_gene: TRBV20-1
abundance: .
d_gene: .

CDR3nt: TGTGCCAGCAGCCATTACAGGGAATCGGAGACCCAGTACTTC
CDR3aa: CASSHYRESETQYF
len: 14
j_gene: TRBJ2-5
v_gene: TRBV7-8
abundance: many
d_gene: .

CDR3nt: TGTGCCAGCAGTGTGAGCTTCTTCCCAGGGGGCAATCAGCCCCAGCATTTT
CDR3aa: CASSVSFFPGGNQPQHF
len: 17
j_gene: TRBJ1-5
v_gene: TRBV2
abundance: .
d_gene: .

CDR3nt: TGCGCCAGCAGCCAGGGACTAGCGGGAGAGGTCTACGAGCAGTACTTC
CDR3aa: CASSQGLAGEVYEQYF
len: 16
j_gene: TRBJ2-7
v_gene: TRBV4-1
abundance: few
d_gene: TRBD2

CDR3nt: TGCAGTGCTATTGACCAGTGGACAGATACGCAGTATTTT
CDR3aa: CSAIDQWTDTQYF
len: 13
j_gene: TRBJ2-3
v_gene: TRBV20-1
abundance: .
d_gene: .

CDR3nt: TGTGCCAGCAGCCCGGGACAATACGAGCAGTACTTC
CDR3aa: CASSPGQYEQYF
len: 12
j_gene: TRBJ2-7
v_gene: TRBV4-2
abundance: few
d_gene: .

CDR3nt: TGCAGTGCTAGCTTCCCGACGGGTAACCGGAGAACTGAAGCTTTCTTT
CDR3aa: CSASFPTGNRRTEAFF
len: 16
j_gene: TRBJ1-1
v_gene: TRBV20-1
abundance: few
d_gene: .

CDR3nt: TGCAGCGTTGATGGCGGGACAGTGAACACTGAAGCTTTCTTT
CDR3aa: CSVDGGTVNTEAFF
len: 14
j_gene: TRBJ1-1
v_gene: TRBV29-1
abundance: few
d_gene: TRBD1

CDR3nt: TGCAGCGTTGAAGAAGGACACTCCGAGCAGTACTTC
CDR3aa: CSVEEGHSEQYF
len: 12
j_gene: TRBJ2-7
v_gene: TRBV29-1
abundance: .
d_gene: .

CDR3nt: TGCGCCAGCAGCCAAGGGGCAGGGGGTATTGACAAACTGTTTTTT
CDR3aa: CASSQGAGGIDKLFF
len: 15
j_gene: TRBJ1-4
v_gene: TRBV4-1
abundance: few
d_gene: TRBD1

CDR3nt: TGTGCCAGCAGTGAATTTGGGAGGGGGCCCGACTATGGCTACACCTTC
CDR3aa: CASSEFGRGPDYGYTF
len: 16
j_gene: TRBJ1-2
v_gene: TRBV25-1
abundance: .
d_gene: TRBD1

CDR3nt: TGTGCCAGCAGCAGCGACGGAGCCTACGAGCAGTACTTC
CDR3aa: CASSSDGAYEQYF
len: 13
j_gene: TRBJ2-7
v_gene: TRBV7-3
abundance: many
d_gene: .

CDR3nt: TGTGCCAGCAGTCCCGGCGGCAGTGATGAAAAACTGTTTTTT
CDR3aa: CASSPGGSDEKLFF
len: 14
j_gene: TRBJ1-4
v_gene: TRBV5-6
abundance: few
d_gene: .

CDR3nt: TGTGCCAGCGATGTTTCGTGTGGATCACCCCTCCACTTT
CDR3aa: CASDVSCGSPLHF
len: 13
j_gene: TRBJ1-6
v_gene: TRBV9
abundance: .
d_gene: .

CDR3nt: TGTGCCAGCAGCGATACATTTGGGACAGGGATGAGTAGGGCCGGGGAGCTGTTTTTT
CDR3aa: CASSDTFGTGMSRAGELFF
len: 19
j_gene: TRBJ2-2
v_gene: TRBV7-2
abundance: few
d_gene: TRBD1

CDR3nt: TGTGCCAGCGGCCTTCCGGGACAGGGGAATTCACCCCTCCACTTT
CDR3aa: CASGLPGQGNSPLHF
len: 15
j_gene: TRBJ1-6
v_gene: TRBV12-3/TRBV12-4
abundance: once
d_gene: TRBD1

CDR3nt: TGTGCCAGCAGTCGAAAGACCAGTTTTTACGAGCAGTACTTC
CDR3aa: CASSRKTSFYEQYF
len: 14
j_gene: TRBJ2-7
v_gene: TRBV7-9
abundance: .
d_gene: .

CDR3nt: TGTGCCAGCAGCCCTGGACAGGTCTTCTACGAGCAGTACTTC
CDR3aa: CASSPGQVFYEQYF
len: 14
j_gene: TRBJ2-7
v_gene: TRBV12-3/TRBV12-4
abundance: .
d_gene: TRBD1

CDR3nt: TGCAGCGGACGGGACAGCTCCTATAATTCACCCCTCCACTTT
CDR3aa: CSGRDSSYNSPLHF
len: 14
j_gene: TRBJ1-6
v_gene: TRBV20-1
abundance: few
d_gene: TRBD1

CDR3nt: TGTGCCAGCACGGGACTAGCGGAGACCCAGTACTTC
CDR3aa: CASTGLAETQYF
len: 12
j_gene: TRBJ2-5
v_gene: TRBV2
abundance: many
d_gene: TRBD2

CDR3nt: TGTGCCAGCAGCTTAGCTCTAGCGGGAGGGAAGACCCAGTACTTC
CDR3aa: CASSLALAGGKTQYF
len: 15
j_gene: TRBJ2-5
v_gene: TRBV7-2
abundance: many
d_gene: TRBD2

CDR3nt: TGTGCCAGCAGTTTCGGACGGGACAGGGTCTCTATCGGCTACACCTTC
CDR3aa: CASSFGRDRVSIGYTF
len: 16
j_gene: TRBJ1-2
v_gene: TRBV28
abundance: many
d_gene: TRBD1

CDR3nt: TGTGCCAGCAGCCCCCGGGAATCACGGAGATACACCTTC
CDR3aa: CASSPRESRRYTF
len: 13
j_gene: TRBJ1-2
v_gene: TRBV7-9
abundance: few
d_gene: .

CDR3nt: TGTGCCAGCAGCAAGCAGGGCCGAAGGGTTGGCAAAAACATTCAGTACTTC
CDR3aa: CASSKQGRRVGKNIQYF
len: 17
j_gene: TRBJ2-4
v_gene: TRBV21-1
abundance: few
d_gene: .

CDR3nt: TGTGCCAGCAGCGTAGGGGACTCCTTCTACGAGCAGTACTTC
CDR3aa: CASSVGDSFYEQYF
len: 14
j_gene: TRBJ2-7
v_gene: TRBV9
abundance: .
d_gene: .

CDR3nt: TGCGCCAGCAGCCAGTTCCGGGACTATCAAGAGACCCAGTACTTC
CDR3aa: CASSQFRDYQETQYF
len: 15
j_gene: TRBJ2-5
v_gene: TRBV4-1
abundance: .
d_gene: TRBD2

CDR3nt: TGTGCCAGTAGTGGCCGGACACAGGGTAACAATGAGCAGTTCTTC
CDR3aa: CASSGRTQGNNEQFF
len: 15
j_gene: TRBJ2-1
v_gene: TRBV19
abundance: .
d_gene: .

CDR3nt: TGCGCCAGCAGCTTGATTGAAAGCAACTACGAGCAGTACTTC
CDR3aa: CASSLIESNYEQYF
len: 14
j_gene: TRBJ2-7
v_gene: TRBV5-1
abundance: .
d_gene: .

CDR3nt: TGTGCCATCAGTGAGTCGAGTAGCGGGAGAGGCGAGACCCAGTACTTC
CDR3aa: CAISESSSGRGETQYF
len: 16
j_gene: TRBJ2-5
v_gene: TRBV10-3
abundance: few
d_gene: TRBD2

CDR3nt: TGTGCCAGCAGCGGATCAGGAGCCCAGTACTTC
CDR3aa: CASSGSGAQYF
len: 11
j_gene: TRBJ2-5
v_gene: TRBV11-1
abundance: .
d_gene: .